The 12 T cell receptor beta chains listed next were all sequenced from one sample in a study of tumor and adjacent non-tumor tissue in lung cancer. The template was RNA from unsorted bulk tissue. A modified ARM-PCR protocol with three rounds of nested PCR amplified TCRbeta. MiXCR, run by TCRdb on the multiplex PCR reads, gives a single entry per CDR3 protein. The sample lists tens of thousands of distinct CDR3 sequences; almost 60% were seen once. The source material was lung tumor tissue. The receptors here all came from a man aged 50-59 years with non-small cell lung cancer.

The V and J genes are TRBV11-2 and TRBJ2-3, with D perhaps matching TRBD2 (6 bases). The CDR3 spans 17 residues. Trimming took 3 bases from V and 5 from J, leaving 21 bases between them. The V gene's germline CDR1 is SGHAT and CDR2 FQNNGV. CDR3 loop: CASSFGPMAGIRDTQYF. DNA of the CDR3: TGTGCCAGCAGCTTTGGCCCGATGGCGGGGATACGAGATACGCAGTATTTT.

The chain has TRBV20-1 and TRBJ2-1, with D tentatively TRBD2 (5 bases). CDR3 size: 15 residues. The V end lost 5 bases, the J end lost 3 bases, and 17 bases lay between the germline ends. Germline values: CDR1 DFQATT, CDR2 SNEGSKA (reference sequence). CDR3 DNA: TGCAGTGCTCCTAGCCAAGTAGGCCACTACAATGAGCAGTTCTTC. It is translated as CSAPSQVGHYNEQFF.

Regarding this clonotype: A junction boundary mismatches the germline segment, possibly from a read error. The rearrangement links TRBV11-3 to TRBJ2-3; TRBD2 agrees at 8 bases. From germline, CDR1 is SGHNT and CDR2 YENEEA. This CDR3 has 15 amino acids. CDR3 sequence reads: CVSSAGTRGIDTQYF. DNA of the CDR3: TGTGTCAGCAGCGCCGGGACTAGGGGCATAGATACGCAGTATTTT.

A remark on this clonotype: This may come from a read error, since a much larger clone is one base off. The V gene is TRBV5-5, the J gene TRBJ2-7; D is unclear. V was shortened by 3 bases and J by 0 bases, with 13 bases between the two germline ends. CDR1 is SGHKS and CDR2 is YYEKEE in the germline V gene (reference sequence). The CDR3 loop spans 15 amino acids. CDR3: CASSYAPPVSYEQYF. CDR3 sequence (DNA): TGTGCCAGCAGCTATGCCCCGCCAGTCTCCTACGAGCAGTACTTC.

This clonotype was detected only a few times. A much more abundant neighbour one base away suggests this may be a read error. The J gene is TRBJ1-1, the V gene TRBV29-1; a possible D gene is TRBD1 (5 bases). Germline CDR1 reads SQVTM; CDR2 reads ANQGSEA. CDR3 length equals 12 residues. CDR3 nucleotide sequence: TGCAGCGTTGGACAGCCTAACACTGAAGCTTCCTTT. Its translation: CSVGQPNTEASF.

With respect to this clonotype: One junction end disagrees with the germline gene, perhaps due to a read error. The rearrangement joins TRBV7-8 to TRBJ2-1; D gene ambiguous. The CDR3 is made up of 15 amino acids. The germline V gene has CDR1 SGHVS and CDR2 FQNEAQ. This CDR3 is CTSSLAHSSYNDQFF. CDR3 nucleotides: TGTACCAGCAGCTTAGCCCATAGCTCCTACAATGATCAGTTCTTC. Full variable domain (rest looked up from reference TRBV7-8 and TRBJ2-1): GAGVSQSPRYKVAKRGQDVALRCDPISGHVSLFWYQQALGQGPEFLTYFQNEAQLDKSGLPSDRFFAERPEGSVSTLKIQRTQQEDSAVYLCTSSLAHSSYNDQFFGPGTRLTVL.

This chain uses TRBV7-9 with TRBJ2-2; the D gene could be TRBD1 or TRBD2 (6 bases each). CDR3 size: 15 residues. Germline V lookup: CDR1 SEHNR, CDR2 FQNEAQ (reference sequence). V was shortened by 3 bases and J by 4 bases, with 12 bases between the two germline ends. The CDR3 spells CASSLTGAVTGELFF. Written as DNA, the CDR3 is TGTGCCAGCAGCTTGACGGGGGCGGTCACCGGGGAGCTGTTTTTT.

About this clonotype: A clone one base away is much larger, so this may be a read error. The chain has TRBV7-9 and TRBJ1-1; TRBD1 is a possible D gene (5 bases). The CDR3 is 15 amino acids. Germline V gives CDR1 SEHNR, CDR2 FQNEAQ (reference sequence). The CDR3 protein is CASWNHREGNTGAFF. DNA of the CDR3: TGTGCCAGCTGGAATCATAGGGAGGGGAACACTGGAGCTTTCTTT.

A remark on this clonotype: Germline is not matched at one junction end, which may reflect a read error. The chain employs TRBV4-1 and TRBJ1-1; 7 nucleotides align to TRBD1. From germline, CDR1 is MGHRA and CDR2 YSYEKL. This CDR3 is 15 amino acids long. CDR3 sequence reads: CVSSQGDSRNTEALF. The DNA of the CDR3 is TGCGTCAGCAGCCAAGGGGACAGCAGGAACACTGAAGCTTTATTT.

V and J are TRBV5-1 and TRBJ2-7, with D perhaps assigned TRBD1 or TRBD2 (5 bases each). CDR1 is SGHRS and CDR2 is YFSETQ in the germline V gene. The CDR3 runs to 15 residues. The V end was cut by 1 base, the J end by 2 bases, with 13 bases between. The CDR3 sequence is CASSLRDVDAYEQYF. As DNA, the CDR3 is TGCGCCAGCAGCTTGAGGGACGTCGACGCCTACGAGCAGTACTTC.

A word on this clonotype: The CDR3 ends on some other residue instead of the conserved phenylalanine or tryptophan, so this is likely a read error. The rearrangement links TRBV24-1 to TRBJ2-7; unclear D gene. Per the germline V gene, CDR1 is KGHDR and CDR2 is SFDVKD. This CDR3 contains 12 residues. The germline V and J ends were trimmed by 6 bases and 0 bases, with 5 bases remaining between them. The CDR3 loop reads CATSLGSYEQYL. DNA of the CDR3: TGTGCCACCAGTCTAGGCTCCTACGAGCAGTACTTA.

The table lists this clonotype with many counts. V usage is TRBV7-9 and J usage is TRBJ1-4, with TRBD1 as a possible D gene (6 bases). CDR1 is SEHNR, CDR2 FQNEAQ, per germline (reference sequence). Trimming left V 3 bases short and J 5 bases short, with 10 bases between. The CDR3 has 14 residues. CDR3 loop: CASSLDRENEKLFF. The CDR3 nucleotides are TGTGCCAGCAGCTTGGACAGAGAGAATGAAAAACTGTTTTTT.